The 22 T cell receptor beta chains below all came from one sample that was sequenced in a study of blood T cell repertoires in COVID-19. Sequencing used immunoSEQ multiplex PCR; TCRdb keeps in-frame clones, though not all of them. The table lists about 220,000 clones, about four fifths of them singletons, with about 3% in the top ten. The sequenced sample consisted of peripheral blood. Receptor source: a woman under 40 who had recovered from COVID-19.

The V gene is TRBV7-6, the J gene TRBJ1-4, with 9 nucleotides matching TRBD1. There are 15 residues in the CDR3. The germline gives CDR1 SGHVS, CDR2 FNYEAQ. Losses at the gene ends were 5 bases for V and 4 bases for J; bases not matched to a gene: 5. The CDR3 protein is CASSLPTGGNEKLFF. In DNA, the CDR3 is TGTGCCAGCAGCCTCCCGACAGGGGGTAATGAAAAACTGTTTTTT. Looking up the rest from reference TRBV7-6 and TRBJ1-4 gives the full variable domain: GAGVSQSPRYKVTKRGQDVALRCDPISGHVSLYWYRQALGQGPEFLTYFNYEAQQDKSGLPNDRFSAERPEGSISTLTIQRTEQRDSAMYRCASSLPTGGNEKLFFGSGTQLSVL.

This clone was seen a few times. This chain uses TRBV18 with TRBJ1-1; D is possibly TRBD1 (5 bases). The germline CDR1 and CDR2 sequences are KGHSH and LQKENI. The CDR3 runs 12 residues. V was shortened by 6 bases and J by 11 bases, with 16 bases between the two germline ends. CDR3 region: CASSAGMEGAFF. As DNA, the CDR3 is TGTGCCAGCTCGGCGGGAATGGAGGGGGCTTTCTTT.

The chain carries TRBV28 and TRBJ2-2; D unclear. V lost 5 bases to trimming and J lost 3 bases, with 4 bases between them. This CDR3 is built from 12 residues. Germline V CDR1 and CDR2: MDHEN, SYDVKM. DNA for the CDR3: TGTGCCAGCAGTCCCTACACCGGGGAGCTGTTTTTT. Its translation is CASSPYTGELFF.

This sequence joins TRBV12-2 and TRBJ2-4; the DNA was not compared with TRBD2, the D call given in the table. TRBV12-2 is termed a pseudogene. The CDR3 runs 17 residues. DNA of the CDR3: TGTGCAAGTCGCTCAGGGACTAGCGGGCGGGCCAAAAACATTCAGTACTTC. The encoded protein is CASRSGTSGRAKNIQYF.

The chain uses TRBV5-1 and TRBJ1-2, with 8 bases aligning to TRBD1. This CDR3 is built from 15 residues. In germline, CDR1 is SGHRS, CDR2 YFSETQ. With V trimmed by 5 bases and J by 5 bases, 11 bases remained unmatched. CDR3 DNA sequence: TGCGCCAGCAGGCCTTTGGGACAGGAGACTTATGGCTACACCTTC. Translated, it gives CASRPLGQETYGYTF. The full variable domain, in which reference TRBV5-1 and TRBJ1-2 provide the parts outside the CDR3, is KAGVTQTPRYLIKTRGQQVTLSCSPISGHRSVSWYQQTPGQGLQFLFEYFSETQRNKGNFPGRFSGRQFSNSRSEMNVSTLELGDSALYLCASRPLGQETYGYTFGSGTRLTVV.

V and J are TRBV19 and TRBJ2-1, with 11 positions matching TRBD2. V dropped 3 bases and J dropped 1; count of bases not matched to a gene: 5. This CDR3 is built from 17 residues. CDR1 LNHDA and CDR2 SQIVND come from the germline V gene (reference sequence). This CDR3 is CASSIFSGRDSYNEQFF. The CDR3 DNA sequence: TGTGCCAGTAGTATCTTTAGCGGGAGGGATTCCTACAATGAGCAGTTCTTC.

The CDR3 sequence is CASSPLPITSGSTDTQYF. As DNA, the CDR3 is TGTGCCAGCTCACCACTACCGATCACATCGGGAAGCACAGATACGCAGTATTTT. The chain joins TRBV18 to TRBJ2-3; a weak D match, TRBD2 (5 bases). CDR3 size: 18 residues. The germline CDR1 and CDR2 sequences are KGHSH and LQKENI. The ends were cut back, 1 base at V and 0 bases at J, with 17 bases in the middle.

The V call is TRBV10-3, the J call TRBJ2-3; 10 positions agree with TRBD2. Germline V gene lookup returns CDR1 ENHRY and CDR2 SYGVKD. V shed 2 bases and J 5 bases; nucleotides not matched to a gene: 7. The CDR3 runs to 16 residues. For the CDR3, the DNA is TGTGCCATCAGTGAGGGAGCGGGAGGGGCGGAAGATACGCAGTATTTT. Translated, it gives CAISEGAGGAEDTQYF.

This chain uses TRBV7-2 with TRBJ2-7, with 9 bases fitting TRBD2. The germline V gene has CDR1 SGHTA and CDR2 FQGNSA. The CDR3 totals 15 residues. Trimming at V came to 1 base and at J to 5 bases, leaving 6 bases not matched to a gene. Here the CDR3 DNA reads TGTGCCAGCAGCTTAGTTGCGGGAGGGACCGACGAGCAGTACTTC. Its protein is CASSLVAGGTDEQYF.

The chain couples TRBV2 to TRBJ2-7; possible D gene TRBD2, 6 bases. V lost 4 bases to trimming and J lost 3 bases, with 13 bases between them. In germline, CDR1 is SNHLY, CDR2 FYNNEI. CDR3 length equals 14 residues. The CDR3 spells CASSAGRLGYEQYF. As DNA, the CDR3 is TGTGCCAGCAGTGCAGGGAGGCTAGGCTACGAGCAGTACTTC.

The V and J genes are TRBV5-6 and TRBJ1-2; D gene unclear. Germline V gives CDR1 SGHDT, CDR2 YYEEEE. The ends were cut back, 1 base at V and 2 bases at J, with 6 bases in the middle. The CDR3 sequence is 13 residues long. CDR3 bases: TGTGCCAGCAGCTTGACAGCCAACTATGGCTACACCTTC. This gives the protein CASSLTANYGYTF.

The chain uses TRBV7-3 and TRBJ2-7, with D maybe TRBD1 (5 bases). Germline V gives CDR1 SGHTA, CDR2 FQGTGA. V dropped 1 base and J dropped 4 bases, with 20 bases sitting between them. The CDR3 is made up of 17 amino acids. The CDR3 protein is CASSLNRLAGRPYEQYF. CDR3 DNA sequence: TGTGCCAGCAGCTTAAATAGGTTGGCAGGGCGACCGTACGAGCAGTACTTC.

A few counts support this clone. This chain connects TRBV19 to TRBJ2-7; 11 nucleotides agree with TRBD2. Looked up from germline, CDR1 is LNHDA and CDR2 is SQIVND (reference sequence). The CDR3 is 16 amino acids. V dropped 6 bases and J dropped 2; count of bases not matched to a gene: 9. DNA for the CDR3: TGTGCCAGTAGCAGGGGACTAGCGGCCTTACCCTACGAGCAGTACTTC. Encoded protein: CASSRGLAALPYEQYF.

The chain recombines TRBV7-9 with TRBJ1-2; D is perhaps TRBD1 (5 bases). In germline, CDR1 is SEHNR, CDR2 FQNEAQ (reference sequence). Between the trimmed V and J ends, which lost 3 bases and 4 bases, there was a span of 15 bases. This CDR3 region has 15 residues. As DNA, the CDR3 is TGTGCCAGCAGCTTCCCTGGGGCCAGCCCCTATGGCTACACCTTC. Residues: CASSFPGASPYGYTF.

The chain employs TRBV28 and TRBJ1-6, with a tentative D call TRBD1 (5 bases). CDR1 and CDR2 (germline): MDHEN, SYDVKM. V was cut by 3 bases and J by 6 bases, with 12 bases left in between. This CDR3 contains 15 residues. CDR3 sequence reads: CASSFIGEANSPLHF. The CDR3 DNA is TGTGCCAGCAGTTTTATAGGGGAGGCTAATTCACCCCTCCACTTT.

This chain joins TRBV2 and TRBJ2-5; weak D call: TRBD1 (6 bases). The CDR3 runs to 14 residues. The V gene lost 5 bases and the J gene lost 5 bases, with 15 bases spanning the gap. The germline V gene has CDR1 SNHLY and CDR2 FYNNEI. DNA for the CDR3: TGTGCCAGCAGTCCAACAGGGTCCCCGGAGACCCAGTACTTC. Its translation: CASSPTGSPETQYF. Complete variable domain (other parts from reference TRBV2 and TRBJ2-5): EPEVTQTPSHQVTQMGQEVILRCVPISNHLYFYWYRQILGQKVEFLVSFYNNEISEKSEIFDDQFSVERPDGSNFTLKIRSTKLEDSAMYFCASSPTGSPETQYFGPGTRLLVL.

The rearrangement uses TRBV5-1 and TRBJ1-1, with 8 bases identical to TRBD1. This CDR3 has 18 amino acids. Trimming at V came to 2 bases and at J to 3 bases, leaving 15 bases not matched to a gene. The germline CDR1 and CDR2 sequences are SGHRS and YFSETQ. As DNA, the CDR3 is TGCGCCAGCAGCTTACCCCCCTACACCAGGGGGCCGGACACTGAAGCTTTCTTT. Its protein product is CASSLPPYTRGPDTEAFF.

The CDR3 sequence is CASGLVPGTSGRKYEQYF. The CDR3 DNA reads TGTGCTAGTGGTTTGGTACCGGGGACTAGCGGGAGGAAGTACGAGCAGTACTTC. The chain recombines TRBV12-5 with TRBJ2-7; 15 positions agree with TRBD2. This CDR3 contains 18 residues. Trimming cost V 0 bases and J 4 bases; bases outside gene matches: 7. Germline V CDR1 and CDR2: LGHNT, FRNRAP.

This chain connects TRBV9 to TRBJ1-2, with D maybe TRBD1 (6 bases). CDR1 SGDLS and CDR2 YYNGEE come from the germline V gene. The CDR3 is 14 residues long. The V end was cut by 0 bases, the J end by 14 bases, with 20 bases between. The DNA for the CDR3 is TGTGCCAGCAGCGTAGCCGACCGCCATGGACAGTCAACCTTC. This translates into CASSVADRHGQSTF.

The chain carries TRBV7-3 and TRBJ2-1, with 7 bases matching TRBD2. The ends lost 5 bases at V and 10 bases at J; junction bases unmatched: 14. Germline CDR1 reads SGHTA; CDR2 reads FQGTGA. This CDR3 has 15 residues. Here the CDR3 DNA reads TGTGCCAGCAGCGCGATTAGCGGGTACAATGTCGAGCAGTTCTTC. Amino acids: CASSAISGYNVEQFF.

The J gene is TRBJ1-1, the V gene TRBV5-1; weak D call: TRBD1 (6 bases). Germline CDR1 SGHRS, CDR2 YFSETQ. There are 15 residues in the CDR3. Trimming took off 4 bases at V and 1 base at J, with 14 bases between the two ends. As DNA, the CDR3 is TGCGCCAGCAGCGGGGGAGGGGGTGGGAACACTGAAGCTTTCTTT. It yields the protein CASSGGGGGNTEAFF.

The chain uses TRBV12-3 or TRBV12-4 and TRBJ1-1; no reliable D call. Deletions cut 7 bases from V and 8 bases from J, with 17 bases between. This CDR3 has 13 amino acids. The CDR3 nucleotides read TGTGCCAGCACCCCCAGTCCTTTCGGGGAAGCTTTCTTT. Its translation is CASTPSPFGEAFF.